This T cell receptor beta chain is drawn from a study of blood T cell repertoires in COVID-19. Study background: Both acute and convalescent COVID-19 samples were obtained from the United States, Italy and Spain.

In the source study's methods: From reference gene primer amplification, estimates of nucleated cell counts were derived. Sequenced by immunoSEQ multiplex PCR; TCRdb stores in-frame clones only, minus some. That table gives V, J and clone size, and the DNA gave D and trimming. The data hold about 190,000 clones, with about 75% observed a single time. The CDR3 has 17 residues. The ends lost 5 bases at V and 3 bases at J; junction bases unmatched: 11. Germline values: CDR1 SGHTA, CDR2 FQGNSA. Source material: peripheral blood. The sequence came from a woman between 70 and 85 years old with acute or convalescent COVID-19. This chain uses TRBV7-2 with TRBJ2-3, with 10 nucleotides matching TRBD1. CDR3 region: CASSHPGTGEPTDTQYF. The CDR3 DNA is TGTGCCAGCAGCCATCCTGGGACAGGGGAACCGACAGATACGCAGTATTTT.